The source of this T cell receptor (beta chain) is a study of shared clonotypes between healthy human individuals. Data came from immunoSEQ multiplex PCR; TCRdb stores just in-frame clones and leaves some out. The sample has about 320,000 clones; roughly 84% are singletons. V was cut by 11 bases and J by 6 bases, with 8 bases left in between. CDR1 is SGHAT, CDR2 FQNNGV, per germline. CDR3 size: 9 residues. The study, taken as a whole, reports: Some naive CD4 clonotypes, roughly 4.8%, turned up in common across several donors. Represented genetic and exposure-history diversity was restricted by having few donors. Generally, estimated richness proved larger in naive subsets than it did in memory subsets.

Note on this clone: Its antigen is undetermined.

The chain couples TRBV11-2 to TRBJ2-7; D may match TRBD1 or TRBD2 (6 bases each). The clonotype was recovered from a man aged 18 to 29 in good health. Material for sequencing was memory CD8+ T cells sorted from blood. Subset meaning: CD45RO+ cells pooled with CCR7-negative TemRA cells. The CDR3 sequence is CAEGGEQYF. Here the CDR3 DNA reads TGTGCCGAGGGGGGCGAGCAGTACTTC.